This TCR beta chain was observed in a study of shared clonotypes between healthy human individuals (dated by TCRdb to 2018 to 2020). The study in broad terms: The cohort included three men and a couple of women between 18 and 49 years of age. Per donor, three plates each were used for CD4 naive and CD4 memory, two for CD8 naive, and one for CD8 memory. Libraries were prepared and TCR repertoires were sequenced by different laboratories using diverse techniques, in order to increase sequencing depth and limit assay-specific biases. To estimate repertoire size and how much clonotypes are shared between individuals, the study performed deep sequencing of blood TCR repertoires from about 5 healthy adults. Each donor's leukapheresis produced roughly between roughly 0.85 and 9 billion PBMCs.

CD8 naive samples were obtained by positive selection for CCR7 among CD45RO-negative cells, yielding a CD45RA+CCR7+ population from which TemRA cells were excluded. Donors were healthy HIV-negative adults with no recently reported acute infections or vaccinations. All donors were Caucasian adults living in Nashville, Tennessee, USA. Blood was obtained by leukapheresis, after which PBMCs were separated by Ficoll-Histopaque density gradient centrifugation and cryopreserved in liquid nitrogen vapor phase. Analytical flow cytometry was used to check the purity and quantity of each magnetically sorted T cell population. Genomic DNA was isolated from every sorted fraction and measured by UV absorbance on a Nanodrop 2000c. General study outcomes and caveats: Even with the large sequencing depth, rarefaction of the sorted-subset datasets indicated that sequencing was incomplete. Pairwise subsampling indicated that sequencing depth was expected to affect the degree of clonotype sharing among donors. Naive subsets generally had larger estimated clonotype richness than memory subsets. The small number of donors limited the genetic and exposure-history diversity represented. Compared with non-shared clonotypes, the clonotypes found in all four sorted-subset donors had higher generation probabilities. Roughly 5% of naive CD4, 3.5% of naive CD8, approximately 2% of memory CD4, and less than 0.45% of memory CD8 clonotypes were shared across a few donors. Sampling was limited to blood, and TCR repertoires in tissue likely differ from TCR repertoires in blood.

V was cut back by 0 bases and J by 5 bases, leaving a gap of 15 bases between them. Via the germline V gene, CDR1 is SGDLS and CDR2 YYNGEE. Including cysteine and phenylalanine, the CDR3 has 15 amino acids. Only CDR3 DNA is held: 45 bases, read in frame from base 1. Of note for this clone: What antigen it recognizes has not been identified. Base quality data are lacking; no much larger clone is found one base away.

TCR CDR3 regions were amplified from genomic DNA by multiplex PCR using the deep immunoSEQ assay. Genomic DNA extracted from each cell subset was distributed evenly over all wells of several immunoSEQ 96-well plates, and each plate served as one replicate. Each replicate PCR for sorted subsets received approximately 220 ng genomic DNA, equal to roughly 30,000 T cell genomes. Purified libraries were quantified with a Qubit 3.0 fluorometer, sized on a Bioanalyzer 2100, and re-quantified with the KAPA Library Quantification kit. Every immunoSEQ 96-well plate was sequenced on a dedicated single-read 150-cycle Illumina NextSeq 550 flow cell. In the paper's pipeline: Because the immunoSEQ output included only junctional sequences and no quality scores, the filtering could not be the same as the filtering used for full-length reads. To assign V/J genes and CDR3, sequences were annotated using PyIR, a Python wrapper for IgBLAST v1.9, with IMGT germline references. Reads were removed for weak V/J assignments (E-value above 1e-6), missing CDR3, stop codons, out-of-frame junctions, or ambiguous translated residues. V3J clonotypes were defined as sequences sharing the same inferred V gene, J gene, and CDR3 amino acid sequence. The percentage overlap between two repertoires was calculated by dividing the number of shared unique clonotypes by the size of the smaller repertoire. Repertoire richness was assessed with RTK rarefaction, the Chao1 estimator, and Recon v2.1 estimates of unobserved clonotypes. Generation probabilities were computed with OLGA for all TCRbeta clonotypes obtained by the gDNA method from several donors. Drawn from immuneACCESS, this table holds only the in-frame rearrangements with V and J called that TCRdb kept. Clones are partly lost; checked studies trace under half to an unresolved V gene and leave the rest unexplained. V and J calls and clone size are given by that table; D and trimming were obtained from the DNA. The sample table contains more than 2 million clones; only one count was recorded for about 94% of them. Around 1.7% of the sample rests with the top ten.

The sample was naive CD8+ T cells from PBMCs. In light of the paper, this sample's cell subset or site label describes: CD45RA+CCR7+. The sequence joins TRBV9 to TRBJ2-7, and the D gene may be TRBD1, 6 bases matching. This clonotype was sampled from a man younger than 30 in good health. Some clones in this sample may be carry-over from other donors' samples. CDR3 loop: CASSVEWGPGHEQYF. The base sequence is TGTGCCAGCAGCGTAGAGTGGGGGCCGGGGCACGAGCAGTACTTC.